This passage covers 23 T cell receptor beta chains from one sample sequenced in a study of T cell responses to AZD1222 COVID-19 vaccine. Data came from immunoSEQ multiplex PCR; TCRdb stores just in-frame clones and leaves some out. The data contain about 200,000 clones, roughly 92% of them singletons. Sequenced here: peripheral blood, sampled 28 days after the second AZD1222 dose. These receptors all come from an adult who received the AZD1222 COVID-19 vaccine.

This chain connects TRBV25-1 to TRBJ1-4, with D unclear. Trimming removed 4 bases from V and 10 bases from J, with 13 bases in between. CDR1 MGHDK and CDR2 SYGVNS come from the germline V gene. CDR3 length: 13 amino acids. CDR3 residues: CASSGTPHRKLFF. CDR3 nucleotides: TGTGCCAGCAGTGGGACTCCTCACAGAAAACTGTTTTTT. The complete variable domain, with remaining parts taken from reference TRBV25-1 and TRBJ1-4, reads EADIYQTPRYLVIGTGKKITLECSQTMGHDKMYWYQQDPGMELHLIHYSYGVNSTEKGDLSSESTVSRIRTEHFPLTLESARPSHTSQYLCASSGTPHRKLFFGSGTQLSVL.

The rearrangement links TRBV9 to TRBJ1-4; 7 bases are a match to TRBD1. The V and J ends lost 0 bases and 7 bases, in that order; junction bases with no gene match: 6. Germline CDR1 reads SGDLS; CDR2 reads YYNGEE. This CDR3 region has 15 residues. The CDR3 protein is CASSVDPTGREKLFF. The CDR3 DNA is TGTGCCAGCAGCGTAGACCCGACAGGGCGTGAAAAACTGTTTTTT.

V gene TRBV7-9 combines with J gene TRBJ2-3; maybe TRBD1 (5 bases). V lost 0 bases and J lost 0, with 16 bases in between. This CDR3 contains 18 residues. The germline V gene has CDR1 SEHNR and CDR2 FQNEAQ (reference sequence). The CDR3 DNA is TGTGCCAGCAGCTTAGCGCTAACTGGGGCGACTAGCACAGATACGCAGTATTTT. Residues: CASSLALTGATSTDTQYF.

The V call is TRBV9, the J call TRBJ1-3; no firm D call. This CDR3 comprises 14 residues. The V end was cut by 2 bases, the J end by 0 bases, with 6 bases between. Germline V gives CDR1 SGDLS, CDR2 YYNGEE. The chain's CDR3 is CASSVYDSGNTIYF. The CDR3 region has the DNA TGTGCCAGCAGCGTTTACGACTCTGGAAACACCATATATTTT.

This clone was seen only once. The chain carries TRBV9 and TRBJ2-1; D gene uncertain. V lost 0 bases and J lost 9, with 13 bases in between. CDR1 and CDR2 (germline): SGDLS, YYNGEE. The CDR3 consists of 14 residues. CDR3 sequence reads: CASSVALSEGEQFF. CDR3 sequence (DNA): TGTGCCAGCAGCGTAGCTCTAAGCGAAGGTGAGCAGTTCTTC.

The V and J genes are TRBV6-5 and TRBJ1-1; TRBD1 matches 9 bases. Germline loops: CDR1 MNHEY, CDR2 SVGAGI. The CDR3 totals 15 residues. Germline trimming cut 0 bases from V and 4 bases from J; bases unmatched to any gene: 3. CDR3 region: CASSYSRQGGTEAFF. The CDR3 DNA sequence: TGTGCCAGCAGTTACTCGAGACAGGGGGGCACTGAAGCTTTCTTT.

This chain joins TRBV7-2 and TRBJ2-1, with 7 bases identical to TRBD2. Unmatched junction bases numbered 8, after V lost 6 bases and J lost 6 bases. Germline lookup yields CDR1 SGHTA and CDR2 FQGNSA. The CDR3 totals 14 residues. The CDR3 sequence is CASRGGGPRNEQFF. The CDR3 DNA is TGTGCCAGCAGGGGGGGAGGGCCCCGCAATGAGCAGTTCTTC.

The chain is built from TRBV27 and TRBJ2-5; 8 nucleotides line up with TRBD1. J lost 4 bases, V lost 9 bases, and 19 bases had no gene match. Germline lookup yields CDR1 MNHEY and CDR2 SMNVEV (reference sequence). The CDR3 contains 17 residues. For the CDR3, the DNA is TGTGCCAGTGGGTCACGGGACAGGTCGTTCCTGCGAGAGACCCAGTACTTC. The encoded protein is CASGSRDRSFLRETQYF.

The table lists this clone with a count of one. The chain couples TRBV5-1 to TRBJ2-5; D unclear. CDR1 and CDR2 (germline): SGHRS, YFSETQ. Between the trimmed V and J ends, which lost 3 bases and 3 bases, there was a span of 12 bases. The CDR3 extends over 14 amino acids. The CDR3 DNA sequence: TGCGCCAGCAGCTCCGGACCCGCGGAAGAGACCCAGTACTTC. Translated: CASSSGPAEETQYF.

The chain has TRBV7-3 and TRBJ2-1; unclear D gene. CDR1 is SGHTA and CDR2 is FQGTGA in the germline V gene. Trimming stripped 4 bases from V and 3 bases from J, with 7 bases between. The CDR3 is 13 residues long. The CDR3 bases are TGTGCCAGCAGCTCTCTCAACTACAATGAGCAGTTCTTC. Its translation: CASSSLNYNEQFF.

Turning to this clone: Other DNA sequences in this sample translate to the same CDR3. CDR3 coding DNA: TGTGCCAGCAGTTACAGGGATTCCTATAATTCACCCCTCCACTTT. Amino acids: CASSYRDSYNSPLHF. The V and J genes are TRBV5-6 and TRBJ1-6; D is possibly TRBD1 (6 bases). This CDR3 region has 15 residues. CDR1 SGHDT and CDR2 YYEEEE come from the germline V gene. Trimming took off 5 bases at V and 1 base at J, with 10 bases between the two ends.

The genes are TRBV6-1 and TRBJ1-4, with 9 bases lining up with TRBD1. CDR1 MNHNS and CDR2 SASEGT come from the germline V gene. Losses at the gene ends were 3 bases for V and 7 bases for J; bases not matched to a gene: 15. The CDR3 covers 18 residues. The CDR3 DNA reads TGTGCCAGCAGTGACGGTCAGGGAGGGGACAGGGTTCTTGAAAAACTGTTTTTT. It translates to CASSDGQGGDRVLEKLFF.

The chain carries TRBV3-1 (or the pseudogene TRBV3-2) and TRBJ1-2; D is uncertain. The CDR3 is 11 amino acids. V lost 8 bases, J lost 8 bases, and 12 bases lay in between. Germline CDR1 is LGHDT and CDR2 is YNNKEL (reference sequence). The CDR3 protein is CASGILGGYTF. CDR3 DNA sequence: TGTGCCAGCGGGATCCTAGGCGGCTACACCTTC.

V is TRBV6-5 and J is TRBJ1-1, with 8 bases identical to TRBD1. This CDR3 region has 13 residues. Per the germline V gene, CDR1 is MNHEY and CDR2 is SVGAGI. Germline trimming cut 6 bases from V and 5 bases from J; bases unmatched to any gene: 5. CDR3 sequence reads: CASRLQGGTEAFF. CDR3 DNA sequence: TGTGCCAGCAGGCTACAGGGGGGGACTGAAGCTTTCTTT.

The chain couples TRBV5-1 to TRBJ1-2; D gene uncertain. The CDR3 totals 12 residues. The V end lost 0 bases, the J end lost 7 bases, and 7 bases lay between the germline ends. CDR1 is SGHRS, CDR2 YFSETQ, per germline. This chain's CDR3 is CASSLERRGYTF. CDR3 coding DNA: TGCGCCAGCAGCTTGGAACGGCGTGGCTACACCTTC.

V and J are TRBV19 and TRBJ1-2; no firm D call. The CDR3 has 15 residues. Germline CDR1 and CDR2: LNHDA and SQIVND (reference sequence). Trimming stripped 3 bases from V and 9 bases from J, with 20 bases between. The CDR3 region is CASSIRILEPSSYTF. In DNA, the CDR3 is TGTGCCAGTAGTATCCGAATCCTAGAACCTTCGAGCTACACCTTC.

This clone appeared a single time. CDR3 region: CASSYSRVDSPLHF. CDR3 nucleotide sequence: TGTGCCAGCAGTTACTCCAGGGTAGATTCACCCCTCCACTTT. The chain links TRBV6-5 to TRBJ1-6, with D perhaps matching TRBD1 (5 bases). This CDR3 is built from 14 residues. Germline V gives CDR1 MNHEY, CDR2 SVGAGI. The ends were cut back, 0 bases at V and 8 bases at J, with 8 bases in the middle.

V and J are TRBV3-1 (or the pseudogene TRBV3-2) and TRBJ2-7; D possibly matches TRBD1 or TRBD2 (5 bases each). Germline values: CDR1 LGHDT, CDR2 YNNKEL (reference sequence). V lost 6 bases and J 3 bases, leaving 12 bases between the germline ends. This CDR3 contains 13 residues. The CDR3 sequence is CASSRDGHYEQYF. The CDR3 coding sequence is TGTGCCAGCAGTAGGGACGGACACTACGAGCAGTACTTC.

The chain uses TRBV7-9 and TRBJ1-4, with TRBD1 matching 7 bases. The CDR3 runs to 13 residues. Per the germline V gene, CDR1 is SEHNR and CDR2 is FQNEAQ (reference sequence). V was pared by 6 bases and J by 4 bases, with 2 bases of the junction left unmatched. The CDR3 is CASRTGLNEKLFF. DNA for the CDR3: TGTGCCAGCAGGACAGGGCTTAATGAAAAACTGTTTTTT.

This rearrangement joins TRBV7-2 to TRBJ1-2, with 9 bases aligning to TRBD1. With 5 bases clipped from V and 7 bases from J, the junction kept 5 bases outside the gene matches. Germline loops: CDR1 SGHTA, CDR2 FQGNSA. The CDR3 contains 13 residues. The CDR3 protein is CASSPRQGVGYTF. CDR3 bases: TGTGCCAGCAGCCCCAGACAGGGGGTTGGCTACACCTTC.

CDR3 region: CASSSGWDTYGYTF. The CDR3 DNA sequence: TGCGCCAGCAGCTCAGGGTGGGATACCTATGGCTACACCTTC. This chain joins TRBV5-1 and TRBJ1-2; TRBD1 is a possible D gene (5 bases). Looked up from germline, CDR1 is SGHRS and CDR2 is YFSETQ. Trimming cost V 3 bases and J 4 bases, with 13 bases left between them. There are 14 residues in the CDR3.

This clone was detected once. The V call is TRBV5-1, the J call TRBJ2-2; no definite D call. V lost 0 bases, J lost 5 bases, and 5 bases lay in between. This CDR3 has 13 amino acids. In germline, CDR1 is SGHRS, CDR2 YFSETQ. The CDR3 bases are TGCGCCAGCAGCTTGGTACAGACCGGGGAGCTGTTTTTT. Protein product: CASSLVQTGELFF.

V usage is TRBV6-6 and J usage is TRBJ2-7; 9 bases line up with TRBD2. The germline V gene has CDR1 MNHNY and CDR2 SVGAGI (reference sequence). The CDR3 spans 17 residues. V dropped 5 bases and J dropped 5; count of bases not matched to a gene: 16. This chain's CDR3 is CASSPRRGGGDPHEQYF. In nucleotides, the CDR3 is TGTGCCAGCAGTCCCCGCCGGGGCGGGGGGGATCCCCACGAGCAGTACTTC.